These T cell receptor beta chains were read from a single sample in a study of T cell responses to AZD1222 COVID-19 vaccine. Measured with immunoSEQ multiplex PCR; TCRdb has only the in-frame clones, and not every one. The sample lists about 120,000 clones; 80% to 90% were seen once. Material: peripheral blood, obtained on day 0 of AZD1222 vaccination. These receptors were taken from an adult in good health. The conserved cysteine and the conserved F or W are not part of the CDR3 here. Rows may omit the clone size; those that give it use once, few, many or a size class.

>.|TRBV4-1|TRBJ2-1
ASSQDPTSGRRF
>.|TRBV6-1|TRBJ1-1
ASSELPRAEAF
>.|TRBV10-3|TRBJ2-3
AISPDRGGTDTQY
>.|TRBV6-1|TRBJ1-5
ASSTTEYSNQPQH
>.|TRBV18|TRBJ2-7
ASSGTGLYEQY
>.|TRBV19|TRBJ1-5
ASRDPGGFQDNQPQH
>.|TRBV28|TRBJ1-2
ASSLGTAVAFIGYT
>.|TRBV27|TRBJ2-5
ASSLSGTSGRALETQY
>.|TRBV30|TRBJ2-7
AWRDSPYSYEQY
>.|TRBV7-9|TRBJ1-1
ASSLVGTVEAF
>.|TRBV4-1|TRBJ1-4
ASSQDKTATNEKLF
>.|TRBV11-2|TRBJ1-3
ASSTPTGTGNTIY
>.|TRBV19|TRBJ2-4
ASSIGTSLAKNIQY
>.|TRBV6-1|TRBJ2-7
ASRERREAHEQY
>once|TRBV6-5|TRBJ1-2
ASRGQGVYGYT
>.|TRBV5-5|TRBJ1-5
ASSLQGTPGQPQH
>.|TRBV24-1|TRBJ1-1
ATSTRTGGNTEAF
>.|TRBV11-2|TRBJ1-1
ASSLDRGQGYAF
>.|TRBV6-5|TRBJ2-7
ASTDRYEQY
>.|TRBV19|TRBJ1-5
ASSIGTSNQPQH
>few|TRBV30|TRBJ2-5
AWVTGETQY
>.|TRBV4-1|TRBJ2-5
ASSQDQAGPQETQY
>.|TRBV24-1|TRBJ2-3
ATSPRRGVGDTQY
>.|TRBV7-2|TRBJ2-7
ASSLGWDWRAEQY
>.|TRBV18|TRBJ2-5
ASSSLGGQYQETQY
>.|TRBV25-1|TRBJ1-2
ASSESPGNYGYT
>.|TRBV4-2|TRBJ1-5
ASSQDSASRGNQPQH
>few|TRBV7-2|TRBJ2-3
ASSSPKGSHTDTQY
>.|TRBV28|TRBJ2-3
ASNLAATDTQY
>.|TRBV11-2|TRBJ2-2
ASSLALAPNTGELF
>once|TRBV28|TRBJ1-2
ATLGGQRNYGYT
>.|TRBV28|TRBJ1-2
ASILSGGYGYT
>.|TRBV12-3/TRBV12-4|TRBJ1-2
ASSYRTDSDYT
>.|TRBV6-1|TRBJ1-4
ASSSTGATNEKLF
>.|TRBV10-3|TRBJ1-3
AISDRDGNTIY
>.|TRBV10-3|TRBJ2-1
AISLASGSFNEQF
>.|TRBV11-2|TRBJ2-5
ASSPRTEETQY
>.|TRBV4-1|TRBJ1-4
ASSRGSSGATNEKLF
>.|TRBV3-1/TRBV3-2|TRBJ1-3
ASSHRWPSGNTIY
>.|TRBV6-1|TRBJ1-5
ASSEYGQGNQPQH
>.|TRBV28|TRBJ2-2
ASSLSAGPTTGELF
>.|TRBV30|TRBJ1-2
AWKGQGSNYGYT
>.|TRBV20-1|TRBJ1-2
SAKSPGGYT
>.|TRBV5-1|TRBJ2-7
ASSLLGQATYEQY
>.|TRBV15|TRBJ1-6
ATSRDPGQPSSPLH